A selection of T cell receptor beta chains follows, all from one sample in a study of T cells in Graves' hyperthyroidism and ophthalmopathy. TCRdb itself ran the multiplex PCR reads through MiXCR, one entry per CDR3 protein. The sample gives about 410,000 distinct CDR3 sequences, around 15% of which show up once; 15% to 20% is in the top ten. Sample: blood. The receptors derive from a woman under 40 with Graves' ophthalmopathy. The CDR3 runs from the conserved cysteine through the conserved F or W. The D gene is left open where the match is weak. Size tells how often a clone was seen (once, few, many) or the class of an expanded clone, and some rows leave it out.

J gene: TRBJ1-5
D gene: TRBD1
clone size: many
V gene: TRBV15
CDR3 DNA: TGTGCCACCAGCTGGACAGGTAACCAGCCCCAGCATTTT
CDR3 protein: CATSWTGNQPQHF

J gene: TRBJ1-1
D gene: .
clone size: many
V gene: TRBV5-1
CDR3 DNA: TGCGCCAGCAGCTTGTTTTGGGAGAACACTGAAGCTTTCTTT
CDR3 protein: CASSLFWENTEAFF

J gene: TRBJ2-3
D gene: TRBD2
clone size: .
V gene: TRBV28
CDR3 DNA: TGTGCCAGCAGTTTCTTGTCTAGCGGAAATACGCAGTATTTT
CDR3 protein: CASSFLSSGNTQYF

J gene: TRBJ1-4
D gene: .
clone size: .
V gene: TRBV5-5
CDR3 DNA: TGTGCCAGCAGCTTGGGCCCTGCAACTAATGAAAAACTGTTTTTT
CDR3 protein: CASSLGPATNEKLFF

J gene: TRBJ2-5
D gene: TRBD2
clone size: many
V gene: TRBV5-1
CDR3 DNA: TGCGCCAGCAGCTTGGCCCTAACTAGCGGGGAACAAGAGACCCAGTACTTC
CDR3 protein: CASSLALTSGEQETQYF

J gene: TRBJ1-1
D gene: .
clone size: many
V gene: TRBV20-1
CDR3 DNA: TGCAGTGCTAGAGCCAGGGTCAGGAACACTGAAGCTTTCTTT
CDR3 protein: CSARARVRNTEAFF

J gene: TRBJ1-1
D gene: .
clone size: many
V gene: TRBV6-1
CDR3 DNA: TGTGCCAGCAGTGCTCTAGCAGAAGTCTTCGCTGAAGCTTTCTTT
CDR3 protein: CASSALAEVFAEAFF

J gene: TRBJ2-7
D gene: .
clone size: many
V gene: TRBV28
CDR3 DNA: TGTGCCAGCAGTGGGAAGGTCGGGGTACCCTACGAGCAGTACTTC
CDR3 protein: CASSGKVGVPYEQYF

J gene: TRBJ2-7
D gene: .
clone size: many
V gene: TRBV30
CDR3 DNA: TGTGCCTGGCATCGAAGGGGGACCATTTACGAGCAGTACTTC
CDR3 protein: CAWHRRGTIYEQYF

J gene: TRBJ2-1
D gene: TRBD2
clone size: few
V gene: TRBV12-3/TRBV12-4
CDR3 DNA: TGTGCCAGCAGCGTGACTAGCGGGGGGGCGGATGAGCAGTTCTTC
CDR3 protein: CASSVTSGGADEQFF

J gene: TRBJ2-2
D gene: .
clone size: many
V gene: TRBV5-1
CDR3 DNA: TGCGCCAGCAGCTTGGATGGGGGTAACACCGGGGAGCTGTTTTTT
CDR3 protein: CASSLDGGNTGELFF

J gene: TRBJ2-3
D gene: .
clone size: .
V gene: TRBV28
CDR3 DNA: TGTGCCAGCAGTCCTAGCCTGGGGGCAGATACGCAGTATTTT
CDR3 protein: CASSPSLGADTQYF

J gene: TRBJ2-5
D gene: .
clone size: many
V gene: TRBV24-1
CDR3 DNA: TGTGCCACCAGTGAACGACTTGGAGAGACCCAGTACTTC
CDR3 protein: CATSERLGETQYF

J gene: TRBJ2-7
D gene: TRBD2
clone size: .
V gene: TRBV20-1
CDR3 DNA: TGCAGTGCTACACAGGGACTAGCGGGAGCGATCGAGCAGTACTTC
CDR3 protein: CSATQGLAGAIEQYF

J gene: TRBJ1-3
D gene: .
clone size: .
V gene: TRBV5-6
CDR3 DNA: TGTGCCAGCAGCATGCCCGGGTCTGGAAACACCATATATTTT
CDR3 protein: CASSMPGSGNTIYF

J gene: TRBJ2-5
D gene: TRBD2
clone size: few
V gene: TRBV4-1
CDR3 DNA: TGCGCCAGCAGCCAAGAAGGGACTAGCGGGGGGGCTCCGCAAGAGACCCAGTACTTC
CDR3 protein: CASSQEGTSGGAPQETQYF

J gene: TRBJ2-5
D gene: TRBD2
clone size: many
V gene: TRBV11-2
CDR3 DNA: TGTGCCAGCAGCTGGGGGGGGGTCGCTCAGACCCAGTACTTC
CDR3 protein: CASSWGGVAQTQYF

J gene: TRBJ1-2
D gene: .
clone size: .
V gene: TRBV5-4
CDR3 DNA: TGTGCCAGCAGCCCCCTTCACCAGGGGTTCTATGGCTACACCTTC
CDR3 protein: CASSPLHQGFYGYTF

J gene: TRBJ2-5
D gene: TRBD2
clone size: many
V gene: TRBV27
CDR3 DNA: TGTGCCAGCGGCGGCTGGGTAGCGGGGGGCCCGGAGACCCAGTACTTC
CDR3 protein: CASGGWVAGGPETQYF

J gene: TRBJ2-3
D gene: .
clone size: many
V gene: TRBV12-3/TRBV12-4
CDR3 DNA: TGTGCCAGCAGTTTTGGCGGGCCCCCCGATACGCAGTATTTT
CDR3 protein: CASSFGGPPDTQYF

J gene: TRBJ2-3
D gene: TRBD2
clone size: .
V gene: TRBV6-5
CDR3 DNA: TGTGCCAGCAGTTTCCAACTAGCGGGGGGGCGGGGGGATACGCAGTATTTT
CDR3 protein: CASSFQLAGGRGDTQYF

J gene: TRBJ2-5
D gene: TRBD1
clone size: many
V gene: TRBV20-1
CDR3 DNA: TGCAGTGCTGGGGACAGGGAGGTTCAAGAGACCCAGTACTTC
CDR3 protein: CSAGDREVQETQYF

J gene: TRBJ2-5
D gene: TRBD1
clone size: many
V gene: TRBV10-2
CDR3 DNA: TGCGCCAGCAGTGAACAGGGGGCCGAGACCCAGTACTTC
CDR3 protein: CASSEQGAETQYF

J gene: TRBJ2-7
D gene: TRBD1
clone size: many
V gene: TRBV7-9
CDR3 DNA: TGTGCCAGCAACGACAGGGACGGCGGCGAGCAGTACTTC
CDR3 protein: CASNDRDGGEQYF

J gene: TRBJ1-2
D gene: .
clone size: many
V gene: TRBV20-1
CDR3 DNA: TGCAGTGCTAGAGTACCCTTAGACAGAAACCTCTATGGCTACACCTTC
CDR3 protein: CSARVPLDRNLYGYTF

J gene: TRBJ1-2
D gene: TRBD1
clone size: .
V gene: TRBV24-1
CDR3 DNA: TGTGCCACCAGGGACAGGACAGGGAACTATGGCTACACCTTC
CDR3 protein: CATRDRTGNYGYTF

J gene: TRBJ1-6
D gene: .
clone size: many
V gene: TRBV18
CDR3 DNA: TGTGCCAGCTCAACAGAACCTTCACCCCTCCACTTT
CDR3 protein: CASSTEPSPLHF

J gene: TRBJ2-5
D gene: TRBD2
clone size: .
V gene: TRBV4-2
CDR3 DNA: TGTGCCAGCAGCCAAGAGCCGACGCGAAGCGCGGGGGGGCCAGAGACCCAGTACTTC
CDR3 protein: CASSQEPTRSAGGPETQYF

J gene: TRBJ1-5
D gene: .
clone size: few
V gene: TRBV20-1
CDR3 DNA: TGCAGTGTCGAATCGGGCAGGGTAGGCAATCAGCCCCAGCATTTT
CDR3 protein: CSVESGRVGNQPQHF

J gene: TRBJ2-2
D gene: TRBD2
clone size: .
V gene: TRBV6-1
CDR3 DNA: TGTGCCAGCAGTTTCATTCAATTCAGACTAGCGGGGAGTTCGAACACCGGGGAGCTGTTTTTT
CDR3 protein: CASSFIQFRLAGSSNTGELFF

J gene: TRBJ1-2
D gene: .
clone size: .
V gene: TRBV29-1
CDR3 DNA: TGCAGCGTCGAACTTCAGGGAGGAGGGAGCTATGGCTACACCTTC
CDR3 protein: CSVELQGGGSYGYTF

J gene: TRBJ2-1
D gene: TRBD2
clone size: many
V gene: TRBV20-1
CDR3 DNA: TGCAGTGCTAGAATACCGGGACTAGCGGGGGGTAATGAGCAGTTCTTC
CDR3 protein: CSARIPGLAGGNEQFF

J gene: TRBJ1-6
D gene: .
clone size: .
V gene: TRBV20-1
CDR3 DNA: TGCAGTGCTAGAGGGTCTTCGGTTTATACCTATAATTCACCCCTCCACTTT
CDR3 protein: CSARGSSVYTYNSPLHF

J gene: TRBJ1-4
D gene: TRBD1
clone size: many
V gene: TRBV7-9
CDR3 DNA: TGTGCCAGCAGCTTACAGACAGGGGGAGATGAAAAACTGTTTTTT
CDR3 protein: CASSLQTGGDEKLFF

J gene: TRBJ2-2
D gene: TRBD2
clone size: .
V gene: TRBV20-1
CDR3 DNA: TGCAGTGCTATTACTAGCGGGGGGAACACCGGGGAGCTGTTTTTT
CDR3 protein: CSAITSGGNTGELFF

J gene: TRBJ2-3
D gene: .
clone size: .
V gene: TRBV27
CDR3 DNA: TGTGCCAGCAGTTTCGCCAGACTAGTTCCCCCAGATACGCAGTATTTT
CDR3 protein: CASSFARLVPPDTQYF

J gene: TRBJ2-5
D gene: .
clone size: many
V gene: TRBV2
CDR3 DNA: TGTGCCAGCAGTGTAGCGAACGGACGGGAGACCCAGTACTTC
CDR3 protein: CASSVANGRETQYF

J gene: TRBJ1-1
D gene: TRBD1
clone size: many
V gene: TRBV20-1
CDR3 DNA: TGCAGTGCTCGGGACAGGGGCGCTGAAGCTTTCTTT
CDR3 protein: CSARDRGAEAFF

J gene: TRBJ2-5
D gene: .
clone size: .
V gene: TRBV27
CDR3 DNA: TGTGCCAGCAGCTTCCAGGGATTTAGGGAAGAGACCCAGTACTTC
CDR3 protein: CASSFQGFREETQYF

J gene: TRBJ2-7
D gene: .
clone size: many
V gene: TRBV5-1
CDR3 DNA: TGCGCCAGCAGCTTGTACCCCGTGGAGGGGGCGAGTGCGTTATACGAGCAGTACTTC
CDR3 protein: CASSLYPVEGASALYEQYF

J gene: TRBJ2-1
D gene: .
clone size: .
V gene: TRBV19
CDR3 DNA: TGTGCCAGTAGGACGGGACATCGACCTTTGAATGAGCAGTTCTTC
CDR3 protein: CASRTGHRPLNEQFF

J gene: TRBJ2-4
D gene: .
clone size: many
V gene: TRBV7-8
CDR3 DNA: TGTGCCAGCAGCCCGATGAGGCTAGTTGACATTCAGTACTTC
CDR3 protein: CASSPMRLVDIQYF

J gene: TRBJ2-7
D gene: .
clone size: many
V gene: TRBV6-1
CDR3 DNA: TGTGCCAGCAGTGGGACAGAGGAGTCCTACGAGCAGTACTTC
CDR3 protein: CASSGTEESYEQYF

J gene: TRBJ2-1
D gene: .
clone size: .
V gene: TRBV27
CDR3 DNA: TGTGCCAGCACCCACTCTATAAGACAGGTCTACAATGAGCAGTTCTTC
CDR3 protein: CASTHSIRQVYNEQFF